Sequencing of this T cell receptor (beta chain) was carried out in a study of shared clonotypes between healthy human individuals. General study results and limits: Clonotypes not shared had lower generation probabilities than those common to all four donors. Sampling was confined to blood; repertoires within tissues likely differ. Naive CD4 clonotype sharing across a handful of donors was about 5%.

This CDR3 is 13 amino acids long. Germline CDR1 reads SGHTA; CDR2 reads FQGNSA. Trimming removed 0 bases from V and 7 bases from J, with 7 bases in between. The assay ran at deep level. Assay used: immunoSEQ multiplex PCR; TCRdb lists only in-frame clones, some missing. This table holds about 330,000 clones, approximately 79% found once. This clone was recorded a few times. Antigen: not known. The rearrangement links TRBV7-2 to TRBJ2-1; D gene uncertain. This receptor was identified in a man aged 25-45 years in good health. The source material was memory CD4+ T cells sorted from blood. Subset defined: CD45RA-negative fraction. This CDR3 is CASSLALENEQFF. In nucleotides, the CDR3 is TGTGCCAGCAGCTTAGCGCTTGAGAATGAGCAGTTCTTC.